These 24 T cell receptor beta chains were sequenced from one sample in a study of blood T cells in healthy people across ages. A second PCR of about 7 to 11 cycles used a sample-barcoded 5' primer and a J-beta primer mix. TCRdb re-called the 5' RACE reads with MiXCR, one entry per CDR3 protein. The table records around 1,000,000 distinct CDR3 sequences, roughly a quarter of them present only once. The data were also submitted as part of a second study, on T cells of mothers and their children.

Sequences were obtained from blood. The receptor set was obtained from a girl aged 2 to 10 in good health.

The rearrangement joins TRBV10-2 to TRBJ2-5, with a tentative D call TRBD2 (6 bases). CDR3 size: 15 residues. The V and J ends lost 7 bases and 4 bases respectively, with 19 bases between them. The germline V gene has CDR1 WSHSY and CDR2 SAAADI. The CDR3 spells CASMGGMGIGETQYF. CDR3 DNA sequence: TGCGCCAGCATGGGCGGGATGGGTATCGGAGAGACCCAGTACTTC.

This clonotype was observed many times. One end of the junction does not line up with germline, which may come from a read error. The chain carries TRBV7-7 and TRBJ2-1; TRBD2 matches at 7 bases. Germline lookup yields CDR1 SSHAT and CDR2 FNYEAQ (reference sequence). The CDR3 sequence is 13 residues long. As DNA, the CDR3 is TGTGCTAGCAGCCCCGGGGGAGGGACCGAGCAGTTCTTC. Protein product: CASSPGGGTEQFF. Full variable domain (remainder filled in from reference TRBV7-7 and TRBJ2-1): GAGVSQSPRYKVTKRGQDVTLRCDPISSHATLYWYQQALGQGPEFLTYFNYEAQPDKSGLPSDRFSAERPEGSISTLTIQRTEQRDSAMYRCASSPGGGTEQFFGPGTRLTVL.

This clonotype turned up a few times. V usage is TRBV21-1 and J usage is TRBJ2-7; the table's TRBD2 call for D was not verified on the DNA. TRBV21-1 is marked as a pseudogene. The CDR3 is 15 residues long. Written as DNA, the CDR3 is TGTGCCAGCAGCTTATTTTGGACTAGCCCACGCGAGCAGTACTTC. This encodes CASSLFWTSPREQYF.

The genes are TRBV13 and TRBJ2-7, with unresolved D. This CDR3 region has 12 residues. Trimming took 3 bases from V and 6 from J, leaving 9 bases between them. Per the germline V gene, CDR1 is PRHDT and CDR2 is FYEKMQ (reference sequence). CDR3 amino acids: CASSFSMGEQYF. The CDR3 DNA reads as TGTGCCAGCAGCTTTTCAATGGGCGAGCAGTACTTC.

The CDR3 sequence is CASSDPREQGREQYF. The CDR3 DNA is TGTGCCAGCAGTGACCCGAGGGAACAGGGCCGCGAGCAGTACTTC. This sequence joins TRBV28 and TRBJ2-7; possibly TRBD1 for D (6 bases). The CDR3 has 15 residues. From germline, CDR1 is MDHEN and CDR2 SYDVKM. The germline V and J ends were trimmed by 5 bases and 6 bases, with 20 bases remaining between them.

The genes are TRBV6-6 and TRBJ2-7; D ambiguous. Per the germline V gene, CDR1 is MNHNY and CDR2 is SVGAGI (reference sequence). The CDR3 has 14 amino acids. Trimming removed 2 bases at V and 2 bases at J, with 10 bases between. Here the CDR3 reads CASSYADLAYEQYF. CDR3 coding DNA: TGTGCCAGCAGTTACGCTGACCTAGCCTACGAGCAGTACTTC.

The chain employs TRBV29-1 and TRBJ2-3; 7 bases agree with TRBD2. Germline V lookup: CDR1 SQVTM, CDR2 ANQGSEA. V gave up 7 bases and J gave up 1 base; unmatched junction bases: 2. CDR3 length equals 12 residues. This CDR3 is CSEAGGTDTQYF. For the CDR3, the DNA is TGCAGCGAGGCGGGGGGCACAGATACGCAGTATTTT.

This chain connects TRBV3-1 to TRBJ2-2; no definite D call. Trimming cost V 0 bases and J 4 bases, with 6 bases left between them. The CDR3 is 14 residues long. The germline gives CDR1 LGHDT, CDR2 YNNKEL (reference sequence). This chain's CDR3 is CASSQEGLTGELFF. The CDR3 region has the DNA TGTGCCAGCAGCCAAGAGGGTCTCACCGGGGAGCTGTTTTTT. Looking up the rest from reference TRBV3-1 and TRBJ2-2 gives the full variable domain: DTAVSQTPKYLVTQMGNDKSIKCEQNLGHDTMYWYKQDSKKFLKIMFSYNNKELIINETVPNRFSPKSPDKAHLNLHINSLELGDSAVYFCASSQEGLTGELFFGEGSRLTVL.

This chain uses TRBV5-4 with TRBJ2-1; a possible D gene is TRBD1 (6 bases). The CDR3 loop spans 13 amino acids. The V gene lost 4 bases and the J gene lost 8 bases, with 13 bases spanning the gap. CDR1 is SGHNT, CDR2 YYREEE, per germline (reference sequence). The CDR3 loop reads CASSPRGHHEQFF. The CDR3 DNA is TGTGCCAGCAGCCCCAGGGGACACCATGAGCAGTTCTTC.

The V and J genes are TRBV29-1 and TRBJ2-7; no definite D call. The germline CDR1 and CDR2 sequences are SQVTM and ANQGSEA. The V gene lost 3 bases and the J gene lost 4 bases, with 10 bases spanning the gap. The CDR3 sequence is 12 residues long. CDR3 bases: TGCAGCGTTGAGCTGGTAGGGTACGAGCAGTACTTC. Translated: CSVELVGYEQYF.

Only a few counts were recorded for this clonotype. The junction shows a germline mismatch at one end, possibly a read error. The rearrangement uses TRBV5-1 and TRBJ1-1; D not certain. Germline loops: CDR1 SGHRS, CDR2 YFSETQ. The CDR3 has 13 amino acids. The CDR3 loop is CASSLDPDTEAFF. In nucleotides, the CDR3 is TGCGCCAGCAGTTTGGACCCGGACACTGAAGCTTTCTTT.

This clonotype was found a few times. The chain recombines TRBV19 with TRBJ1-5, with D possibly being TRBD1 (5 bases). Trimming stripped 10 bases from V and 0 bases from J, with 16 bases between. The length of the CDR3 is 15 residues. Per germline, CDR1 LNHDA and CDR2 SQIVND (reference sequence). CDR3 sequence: CATKTVDYSNQPQHF. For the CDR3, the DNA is TGTGCCACCAAGACAGTCGATTATAGCAATCAGCCCCAGCATTTT.

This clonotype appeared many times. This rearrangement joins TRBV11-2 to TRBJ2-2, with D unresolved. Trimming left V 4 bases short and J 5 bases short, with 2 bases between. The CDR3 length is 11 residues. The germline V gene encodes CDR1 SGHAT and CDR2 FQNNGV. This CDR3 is CASSWTGELFF. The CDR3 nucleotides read TGTGCCAGCAGCTGGACCGGGGAGCTGTTTTTT.

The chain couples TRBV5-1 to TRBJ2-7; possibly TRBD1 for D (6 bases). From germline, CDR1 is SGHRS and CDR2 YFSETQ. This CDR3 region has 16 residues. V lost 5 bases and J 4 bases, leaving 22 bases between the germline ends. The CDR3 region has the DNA TGCGCCAGCAGTCCTCCAGGGGCGAATGTTAGGTACGAGCAGTACTTC. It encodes CASSPPGANVRYEQYF.

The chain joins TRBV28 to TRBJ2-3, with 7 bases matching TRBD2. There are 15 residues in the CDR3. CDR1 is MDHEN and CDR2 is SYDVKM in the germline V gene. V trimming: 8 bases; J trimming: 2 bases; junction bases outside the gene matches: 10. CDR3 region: CASREASGTTDTQYF. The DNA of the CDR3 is TGTGCCAGCCGAGAGGCTAGCGGAACCACAGATACGCAGTATTTT.

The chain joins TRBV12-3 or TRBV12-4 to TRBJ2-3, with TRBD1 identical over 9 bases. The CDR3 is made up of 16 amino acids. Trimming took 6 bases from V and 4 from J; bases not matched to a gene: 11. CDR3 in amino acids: CASRQSRDREADTQYF. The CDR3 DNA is TGTGCCAGCAGGCAATCCCGGGACAGGGAAGCAGATACGCAGTATTTT.

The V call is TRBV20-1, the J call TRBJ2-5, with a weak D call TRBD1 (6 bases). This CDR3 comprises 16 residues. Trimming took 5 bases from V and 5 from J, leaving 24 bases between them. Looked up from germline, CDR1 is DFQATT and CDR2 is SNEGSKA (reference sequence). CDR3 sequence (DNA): TGCAGTGCTTGGGGGCTGACAGGCTATAACGAGGAGACCCAGTACTTC. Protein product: CSAWGLTGYNEETQYF.

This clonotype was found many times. The CDR3 reads CASRLTSGIYEQYF. CDR3 coding DNA: TGTGCCAGCAGACTAACTAGCGGGATTTACGAGCAGTACTTC. This rearrangement joins TRBV28 to TRBJ2-7; 10 positions agree with TRBD2. The CDR3 totals 14 residues. Germline CDR1 is MDHEN and CDR2 is SYDVKM. J lost 4 bases, V lost 6 bases, and 6 bases had no gene match.

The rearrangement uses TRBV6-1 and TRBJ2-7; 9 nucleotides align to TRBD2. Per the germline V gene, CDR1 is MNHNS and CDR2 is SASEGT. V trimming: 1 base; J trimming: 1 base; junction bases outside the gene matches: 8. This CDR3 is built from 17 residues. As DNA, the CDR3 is TGTGCCAGCAGTGAAGAAGCGGGACTAGCAATTTCCTACGAGCAGTACTTC. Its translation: CASSEEAGLAISYEQYF.

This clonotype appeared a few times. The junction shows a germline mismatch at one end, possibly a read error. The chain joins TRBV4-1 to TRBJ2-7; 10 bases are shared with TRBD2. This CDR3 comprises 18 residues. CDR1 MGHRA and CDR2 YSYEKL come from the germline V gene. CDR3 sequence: CASNQEWSSGSFTYEQYF. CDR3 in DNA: TGCGCCAGCAACCAAGAATGGTCTAGCGGGAGTTTCACCTACGAGCAGTACTTC.

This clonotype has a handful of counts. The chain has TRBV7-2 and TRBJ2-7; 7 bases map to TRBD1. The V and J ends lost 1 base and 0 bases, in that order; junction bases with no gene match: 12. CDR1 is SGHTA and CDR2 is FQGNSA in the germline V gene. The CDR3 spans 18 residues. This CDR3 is CASSLGGHRGVSSYEQYF. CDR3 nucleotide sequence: TGTGCCAGCAGCTTAGGGGGACACAGGGGTGTAAGCTCCTACGAGCAGTACTTC. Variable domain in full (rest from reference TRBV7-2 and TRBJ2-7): GAGVSQSPSNKVTEKGKDVELRCDPISGHTALYWYRQSLGQGLEFLIYFQGNSAPDKSGLPSDRFSAERTGGSVSTLTIQRTQQEDSAVYLCASSLGGHRGVSSYEQYFGPGTRLTVT.

In DNA form, the CDR3 reads TGTGCTAGTGCCCTTGGGATTGAAGCTTTCTTT. This codes for CASALGIEAFF. This chain links TRBV12-5 with TRBJ1-1; no reliable D call. Germline V CDR1 and CDR2: LGHNT, FRNRAP. CDR3 length: 11 amino acids. The germline V and J ends were trimmed by 7 bases and 7 bases, with 10 bases remaining between them.

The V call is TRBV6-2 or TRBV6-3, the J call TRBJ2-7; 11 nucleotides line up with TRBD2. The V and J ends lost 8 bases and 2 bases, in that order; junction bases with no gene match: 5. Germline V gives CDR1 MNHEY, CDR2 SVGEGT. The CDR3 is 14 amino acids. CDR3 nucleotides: TGTGCCAGCTGGGGACTAGCGGATCCCTACGAGCAGTACTTC. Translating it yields CASWGLADPYEQYF.

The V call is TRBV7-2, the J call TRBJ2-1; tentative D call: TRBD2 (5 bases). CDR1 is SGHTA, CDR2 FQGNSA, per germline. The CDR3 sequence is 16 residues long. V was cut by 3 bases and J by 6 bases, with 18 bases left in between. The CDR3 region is CASSFPLGNALNEQFF. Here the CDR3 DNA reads TGTGCCAGCAGCTTTCCACTAGGGAACGCGCTCAATGAGCAGTTCTTC.